These 26 T cell receptor beta chains originate from one sample sequenced in a study of early T cells in non-severe SARS-CoV-2 infection. MiXCR, run by TCRdb on the 5' RACE reads, gives a single entry per CDR3 protein. The sample records tens of thousands of distinct CDR3 sequences, approximately 12% being singletons. Sample: whole blood, taken at baseline. Receptors were obtained from an adult who was a healthcare worker with PCR-confirmed SARS-CoV-2 infection or an uninfected control (not recorded which).

Ten or more counts support this clonotype. The chain joins TRBV5-1 to TRBJ1-3; D gene uncertain. CDR3 size: 14 residues. Per the germline V gene, CDR1 is SGHRS and CDR2 is YFSETQ. The V end was cut by 3 bases, the J end by 1 base, with 8 bases between. The CDR3 DNA reads TGCGCCAGCAGCTCCCAAGGATCTGGAAACACCATATATTTT. It yields the protein CASSSQGSGNTIYF. Full variable domain (rest looked up from reference TRBV5-1 and TRBJ1-3): KAGVTQTPRYLIKTRGQQVTLSCSPISGHRSVSWYQQTPGQGLQFLFEYFSETQRNKGNFPGRFSGRQFSNSRSEMNVSTLELGDSALYLCASSSQGSGNTIYFGEGSWLTVV.

This clonotype has a handful of counts. V and J are TRBV5-8 and TRBJ2-7, with D maybe TRBD1 (6 bases). Trimming removed 9 bases at V and 5 bases at J, with 21 bases between. Germline values: CDR1 SGHTS, CDR2 YDEGEE. This CDR3 has 14 amino acids. CDR3 amino acids: CATNRQGIGNEQYF. The CDR3 DNA reads TGTGCCACCAACCGCCAGGGGATTGGCAACGAGCAGTACTTC.

The chain carries TRBV18 and TRBJ2-3; D remains ambiguous. The CDR3 length is 13 residues. The germline V gene encodes CDR1 KGHSH and CDR2 LQKENI. V dropped 9 bases and J dropped 3 bases, with 13 bases sitting between them. CDR3 loop: CASAERRTDTQYF. DNA for the CDR3: TGTGCCAGTGCTGAACGTAGGACAGATACGCAGTATTTT.

This clonotype was counted ten times or more. The chain joins TRBV11-2 to TRBJ2-1, with 10 bases fitting TRBD2. The CDR3 runs 18 residues. Per the germline V gene, CDR1 is SGHAT and CDR2 is FQNNGV. The V and J ends lost 1 base and 0 bases, in that order; junction bases with no gene match: 6. This CDR3 reads CASSLGDRLAGSYNEQFF. The CDR3 DNA follows: TGTGCCAGCAGCTTAGGCGATCGACTAGCGGGCTCCTACAATGAGCAGTTCTTC.

This clonotype has only a few counts. Just one base apart from a much larger clone, this may be a read error. V usage is TRBV7-6 and J usage is TRBJ2-2; no reliable D call. CDR3 length equals 13 residues. With 1 base removed from V and 3 bases from J, the gap between germline ends came to 3 bases. Germline loops: CDR1 SGHVS, CDR2 FNYEAQ. CDR3 sequence reads: CASSLGDTGELFF. CDR3 DNA: TGTGCCAGCAGCTTAGGGGACACCGGGGAGCTGTTTTTT.

This clonotype was found a few times. This chain joins TRBV4-1 and TRBJ1-4, with 9 nucleotides matching TRBD1. CDR3 length equals 18 residues. The V and J ends lost 4 bases and 6 bases, in that order; junction bases with no gene match: 15. Germline CDR1 is MGHRA and CDR2 is YSYEKL. The CDR3 protein is CASSLISMGQGSHEKLFF. As DNA, the CDR3 is TGCGCCAGCAGCCTAATTAGCATGGGACAGGGAAGTCATGAAAAACTGTTTTTT.

This clonotype was seen a handful of times. The rearrangement uses TRBV28 and TRBJ1-5; D gene unclear. The germline V and J ends were trimmed by 5 bases and 5 bases, with 7 bases remaining between them. Germline CDR1 is MDHEN and CDR2 is SYDVKM. The CDR3 length is 12 residues. The CDR3 nucleotides read TGTGCCAGCAGTCTCCCACATCAGCCCCAGCATTTT. This translates into CASSLPHQPQHF.

This chain links TRBV18 with TRBJ2-7; D might be TRBD2 (6 bases). Germline V lookup: CDR1 KGHSH, CDR2 LQKENI. Between the trimmed V and J ends, which lost 1 base and 1 base, there was a span of 11 bases. The CDR3 has 15 amino acids. The CDR3 protein is CASSPLSGESYEQYF. The CDR3 bases are TGTGCCAGCTCACCACTCTCGGGGGAATCCTACGAGCAGTACTTC. Using reference TRBV18 and TRBJ2-7 for the parts outside the CDR3, the full variable domain is NAGVMQNPRHLVRRRGQEARLRCSPMKGHSHVYWYRQLPEEGLKFMVYLQKENIIDESGMPKERFSAEFPKEGPSILRIQQVVRGDSAAYFCASSPLSGESYEQYFGPGTRLTVT.

This clonotype has ten or more counts. The CDR3 here is CASSHLAGSSYNEQFF. The CDR3 DNA sequence: TGTGCCAGCAGCCACCTAGCGGGGAGCTCCTACAATGAGCAGTTCTTC. This sequence joins TRBV14 and TRBJ2-1, with TRBD2 matching 9 bases. Unmatched junction bases numbered 3, after V lost 3 bases and J lost 0 bases. Per germline, CDR1 SGHDN and CDR2 FVKESK. The CDR3 has 16 residues.

A word on this clonotype: A much larger clone sits a single nucleotide away, making a read error possible. The final CDR3 position lacks the conserved phenylalanine or tryptophan, pointing to a likely read error. The gene calls are TRBV14 and TRBJ2-3; D perhaps matches TRBD2 (5 bases). V lost 1 base and J lost 6, with 5 bases in between. Germline CDR1 is SGHDN and CDR2 is FVKESK. CDR3 length: 12 residues. The CDR3 DNA reads TGTGCCAGCAGCCAAGCGGGGGATACGCAGTATATT. It translates to CASSQAGDTQYI.

This chain joins TRBV12-3 or TRBV12-4 and TRBJ2-1, with a weak D call TRBD2 (6 bases). The V and J ends lost 2 bases and 4 bases respectively, with 15 bases between them. This CDR3 is built from 16 residues. CDR3 amino acids: CASSLPAGTSYNEQFF. As DNA, the CDR3 is TGTGCCAGCAGTTTACCGGCGGGAACCTCTTACAATGAGCAGTTCTTC.

The gene calls are TRBV7-9 and TRBJ1-1, with D possibly matching TRBD1 (6 bases). The CDR3 runs 13 residues. Trimming removed 11 bases from V and 1 base from J, with 14 bases in between. Germline CDR1 SEHNR, CDR2 FQNEAQ (reference sequence). CDR3 DNA: TGTGCCTCAAACAGGGCGACGAACACTGAAGCTTTCTTT. It is translated as CASNRATNTEAFF. The full variable domain, rest sourced from reference TRBV7-9 and TRBJ1-1, is DTGVSQNPRHKITKRGQNVTFRCDPISEHNRLYWYRQTLGQGPEFLTYFQNEAQLEKSRLLSDRFSAERPKGSFSTLEIQRTEQGDSAMYLCASNRATNTEAFFGQGTRLTVV.

Many counts were recorded for this clonotype. The chain has TRBV25-1 and TRBJ2-7; possible D gene TRBD1, 6 bases. V lost 3 bases, J lost 3 bases, and 12 bases lay in between. This CDR3 comprises 14 residues. Per germline, CDR1 MGHDK and CDR2 SYGVNS. The CDR3: CASSDGGQNYEQYF. The CDR3 region has the DNA TGTGCCAGCAGTGACGGCGGACAGAACTACGAGCAGTACTTC.

This clonotype occurred many times. The chain combines TRBV2 with TRBJ2-1; D not resolved. Trimming shortened V by 4 bases and J by 4 bases, and 8 bases separated the two germline ends. The length of the CDR3 is 13 residues. Germline V lookup: CDR1 SNHLY, CDR2 FYNNEI. The CDR3, as DNA: TGTGCCAGCAGTGGAGAACGGTACAATGAGCAGTTCTTC. Its protein product is CASSGERYNEQFF.

This clonotype turned up a few times. CDR3: CSASTAYGYTF. For the CDR3, the DNA is TGCAGCGCCTCTACAGCTTATGGCTACACCTTC. The chain is built from TRBV29-1 and TRBJ1-2; D ambiguous. V lost 7 bases to trimming and J lost 5 bases, with 11 bases between them. The CDR3 runs to 11 residues. Germline assignment: CDR1 SQVTM and CDR2 ANQGSEA.

This clonotype has a handful of counts. V is TRBV2 and J is TRBJ2-2, with D hard to call. Germline lookup yields CDR1 SNHLY and CDR2 FYNNEI. The CDR3 covers 12 residues. V was trimmed by 6 bases and J by 7 bases, leaving 9 bases between them. The CDR3 here is CASRPNNGELFF. The CDR3 DNA is TGTGCCAGCAGACCTAATAACGGGGAGCTGTTTTTT.

The chain has TRBV7-2 and TRBJ2-3; the D is unclear. The germline V gene has CDR1 SGHTA and CDR2 FQGNSA. V was cut by 6 bases and J by 0 bases, with 10 bases left in between. The CDR3 has 14 residues. The CDR3 region is CASSLRLSTDTQYF. The CDR3 bases are TGTGCCAGCAGTTTGAGACTCAGCACAGATACGCAGTATTTT.

This clonotype was seen many times. The CDR3: CASSLNSPLHF. For the CDR3, the DNA is TGTGCCAGCAGCCTTAATTCACCCCTCCACTTT. The V gene is TRBV7-2, the J gene TRBJ1-6; D not certain. CDR1 is SGHTA, CDR2 FQGNSA, per germline. Trimming stripped 5 bases from V and 6 bases from J, with 2 bases between. The CDR3 sequence is 11 residues long.

This chain joins TRBV7-8 and TRBJ2-7; 9 nucleotides line up with TRBD2. From germline, CDR1 is SGHVS and CDR2 FQNEAQ. The CDR3 contains 16 residues. V dropped 0 bases and J dropped 2; count of bases not matched to a gene: 5. In DNA form, the CDR3 reads TGTGCCAGCAGCTTAGCTCGGCTAGCGGGAACCTACGAGCAGTACTTC. This encodes CASSLARLAGTYEQYF.

The CDR3 is CASRPALGYEQYF. CDR3 bases: TGTGCCAGCAGGCCCGCCTTGGGGTACGAGCAGTACTTC. This sequence joins TRBV27 and TRBJ2-7; no clear D. Looked up from germline, CDR1 is MNHEY and CDR2 is SMNVEV (reference sequence). The CDR3 extends over 13 amino acids. Trimming stripped 6 bases from V and 4 bases from J, with 13 bases between.

This clonotype was found a few times. This chain connects TRBV6-2 or TRBV6-3 to TRBJ2-1, with D uncertain. This CDR3 region has 12 residues. CDR1 is MNHEY, CDR2 SVGEGT, per germline. V was trimmed by 5 bases and J by 10 bases, leaving 12 bases between them. The CDR3 region has the DNA TGTGCCAGCAGTACCTTAGGTCCGGAGCAGTTCTTC. Its translation: CASSTLGPEQFF.

This clonotype has only a few counts. The gene calls are TRBV12-3 or TRBV12-4 and TRBJ1-4, with TRBD1 identical over 7 bases. There are 15 residues in the CDR3. The V and J ends lost 6 bases and 4 bases, in that order; junction bases with no gene match: 8. The CDR3 coding sequence is TGTGCCAGCAGACCCGGACAGGCTATTAATGAAAAACTGTTTTTT. Translated, it gives CASRPGQAINEKLFF.

This clonotype was counted only a few times. Mismatch with germline at one junction end may stem from a read error. The V gene is TRBV7-2, the J gene TRBJ1-6; no clear D gene. From germline, CDR1 is SGHTA and CDR2 FQGNSA. The CDR3 contains 12 residues. The CDR3 sequence: CASSSFNSPLHF. CDR3 sequence (DNA): TGTGCCAGCAGCTCCTTTAATTCACCCCTCCACTTT.

This clonotype was detected ten times or more. This rearrangement joins TRBV6-9 to TRBJ1-1, with 7 bases matching TRBD1. The CDR3 is 14 amino acids. CDR1 and CDR2 from the germline V gene are MNHGY and SVAAGI. V dropped 7 bases and J dropped 3; count of bases not matched to a gene: 8. CDR3 DNA: TGTGCCAGCAATGGGGACAGATTATACACTGAAGCTTTCTTT. Protein product: CASNGDRLYTEAFF.

The rearrangement uses TRBV15 and TRBJ1-2; 7 nucleotides align to TRBD1. Germline-derived CDR1 and CDR2 are LNHNV and YYDKDF (reference sequence). This CDR3 region has 15 residues. Germline trimming cut 5 bases from V and 4 bases from J; bases unmatched to any gene: 10. DNA for the CDR3: TGTGCCACCAGCCCGAGAACCGGGACAGCCTATGGCTACACCTTC. Translating gives CATSPRTGTAYGYTF.

Note on this clonotype: The conserved final phenylalanine or tryptophan is absent from the CDR3, which likely points to a read error. The chain couples TRBV11-2 to TRBJ2-3; 11 bases agree with TRBD2. Trimming removed 5 bases from V and 3 bases from J; junction bases left unmatched: 4. The CDR3 loop spans 15 amino acids. Germline V gene sequence: CDR1 SGHAT, CDR2 FQNNGV. The CDR3 here is CASSTTSGRTDTQYL. The CDR3 nucleotides read TGTGCCAGCAGCACCACTAGCGGGAGAACAGATACGCAGTATCTT.